Following are 5 T cell receptor beta chains from one sample sequenced in a study of blood T cell repertoires in COVID-19. The repertoire was sequenced with immunoSEQ multiplex PCR; TCRdb's copy has only in-frame clones and lacks some. The table records 300,000 to 350,000 clones, about nine tenths of them present only once. Sequencing was carried out using peripheral blood. These receptors were taken from a man aged 18 to 30 with active or convalescent COVID-19.

The chain uses TRBV5-1 and TRBJ1-1; no definite D call. The CDR3 has 15 residues. Germline loops: CDR1 SGHRS, CDR2 YFSETQ. Trimming stripped 0 bases from V and 0 bases from J, with 9 bases between. Written as DNA, the CDR3 is TGCGCCAGCAGCTTGGTGGCAGGTGTGAACACTGAAGCTTTCTTT. The encoded protein is CASSLVAGVNTEAFF.

The gene calls are TRBV15 and TRBJ1-6; the D is unclear. The ends were cut back, 0 bases at V and 6 bases at J, with 6 bases in the middle. CDR3 length: 14 amino acids. Germline loops: CDR1 LNHNV, CDR2 YYDKDF (reference sequence). As DNA, the CDR3 is TGTGCCACCAGCAGAGAGGGCGTTAATTCACCCCTCCACTTT. Translating gives CATSREGVNSPLHF.

The chain is built from TRBV11-2 and TRBJ2-7, with 12 nucleotides matching TRBD1. Per the germline V gene, CDR1 is SGHAT and CDR2 is FQNNGV. The CDR3 length is 16 residues. After removal of 2 bases from V and 5 bases from J, the junction contained 7 bases not matched to a gene. The CDR3: CASSLTPGTGGNEQYF. In nucleotides, the CDR3 is TGTGCCAGCAGCTTAACCCCCGGGACAGGGGGCAACGAGCAGTACTTC.

CDR3 in DNA: TGTGCCAGCGAGTCCCAGGGTAACTATGGCTACACCTTC. Translating it yields CASESQGNYGYTF. The V and J genes are TRBV2 and TRBJ1-2, with D possibly being TRBD1 (5 bases). V was pared by 8 bases and J by 1 base, with 11 bases between. This CDR3 spans 13 amino acids. CDR1 is SNHLY and CDR2 is FYNNEI in the germline V gene.

This sequence joins TRBV27 and TRBJ2-1; D remains unclear. The V gene lost 1 base and the J gene lost 10 bases, with 11 bases spanning the gap. Looked up from germline, CDR1 is MNHEY and CDR2 is SMNVEV (reference sequence). The CDR3 consists of 13 residues. The CDR3 is CASSLFPVSEQFF. For the CDR3, the DNA is TGTGCCAGCAGTTTATTCCCAGTTTCGGAGCAGTTCTTC.